This is a list of T cell receptor beta chains from one sample in a study of shared clonotypes between healthy human individuals. Here immunoSEQ multiplex PCR was the method, and the copy in TCRdb shows in-frame clones only, minus some. The top ten clones hold roughly a tenth of a sample with 190,000 or so clones, 66% of them seen once. The sample was memory CD4+ T cells sorted from blood. The source is a man aged 25-40 years in good health. CDR3s include the opening cysteine and the closing phenylalanine or tryptophan.

>TRBV5-4
CASQGTGELFF
>TRBV9
CASSKSGTGMNEQFF
>TRBV28
CASSTPGQGSYEQYF
>TRBV9
CASSVGPGEDWETQYF
>TRBV27
CASYLSNTGELFF
>TRBV5-4
CASSSILGQTYNEQFF
>TRBV20-1
CSASSVYEQYF
>TRBV2
CASKLGHEQYF
>TRBV6-5
CASSSPRTANTGELFF
>TRBV2
CASSDGVGETQYF
>TRBV27
CASSLGLAGPNEQFF
>TRBV28
CASSFFFGGHEQFF
>TRBV11-2
CASRARALGGKPGNEQFF
>TRBV14
CASSQEAIFQKSYGYTF
>TRBV25-1
CASSGSPPRDQRGDTQYF
>TRBV2
CASSLGRVGDGYTF
>TRBV7-2
CASSLAGLSGNEQFF
>TRBV10-2
CASSGSLVDYLSYEQYF
>TRBV5-1
CASSPGQDTDTQYF
>TRBV29-1
CSVDWVNEQFF
>TRBV29-1
CSVEDLRAGSYEQYF
>TRBV28
CASNRAGNPYEQYF
>TRBV11-3
CASSLGGFGTDTQYF
>TRBV7-8
CASSPYRLAGGYEQFF
>TRBV7-3
CASSLGPGYNEQFF
>TRBV27
CASSSQGPWPYNEQFF
>TRBV11-2
CASSSSGNSNQPQHF
>TRBV6-1
CASSEELGSEQYF
>TRBV27
CASISGQITNEQFF
>TRBV5-1
CASSSTANTGELFF
>TRBV5-1
CASSLDARGGTDTQYF
>TRBV4-3
CASSQGGGLSEKLFF
>TRBV7-8
CASSSEGGFGSYNEQFF
>TRBV2
CASRLGQGANQPQHF
>TRBV6-5
CASSNRQDQPQHF
>TRBV15
CATSGNRGASSGANVLTF
>TRBV15
CATSSELHYEQYF
>TRBV18
CASSAVAGTEAFF
>TRBV29-1
CSVVRPLSREQYF
>TRBV19
CASSGGTSNPYEQYF
>TRBV10-1
CASSPGLAGGTNEQFF
>TRBV18
CASSRDQETQYF
>TRBV7-2
CASRGQGAREQYF
>TRBV6-6
CASSYVRDQPQHF
>TRBV5-1
CASSKTSGIASEQFF
>TRBV28
CASLERGPLYEQYF
>TRBV5-6
CASSLYRGELGNEQFF
>TRBV11-2
CASSSPGGVNEQFF
>TRBV7-6
CASSPSGLSGANVLTF
>TRBV7-8
CASSSGTGGTGELFF
>TRBV18
CASSPPTGGAGNIQYF
>TRBV11-2
CASSLVRDSDSLEKLFF